The TCR beta chain under discussion was sequenced for a study of blood T cell repertoires in COVID-19. Study at large: Italy, Spain and the United States were the sources of the convalescent and acute COVID-19 samples. The cDNA or gDNA used as material had been derived from T cells, B-cell-depleted T cells, or PBMCs.

CDR1 is MNHNS, CDR2 SASEGT, per germline. CDR3 length: 15 residues. The trim removed 7 bases at V and 4 bases at J, leaving 9 bases unmatched. Per the original data handling: Estimation of nucleated cell counts relied on the amplification of reference gene primers. The data were produced by immunoSEQ multiplex PCR, yet TCRdb's version contains in-frame clones alone and is incomplete. The D gene and trimming were derived from the DNA, and the V and J assignments and clone size from that table. This repertoire shows nearly 45,000 clones, about 88% found once; its top ten account for roughly 42%. Sequenced sample: peripheral blood. This receptor was taken from a human donor in a cohort sampled during active COVID-19. J is TRBJ2-5 and V is TRBV6-1, with 10 positions matching TRBD2. This chain's CDR3 is CASKRAGGGTETQYF. DNA for the CDR3: TGTGCCAGCAAGCGAGCGGGGGGGGGAACAGAGACCCAGTACTTC.